What follows are 29 T cell receptor beta chains derived from one specimen sequenced in a study of T cells in Graves' hyperthyroidism and ophthalmopathy. Amplification of TCR beta CDR3 regions used RNA as the template. Primed by the HTBI set, a first-round RT-PCR was run on the TCR CDR3. TCRdb re-called the multiplex PCR reads with MiXCR, one entry per CDR3 protein. The sample holds roughly 240,000 distinct CDR3 sequences, about 25% seen once. Sequenced sample: blood. These receptors were collected from a woman in her thirties or forties with Graves' ophthalmopathy.

The CDR3 DNA reads as TGTGCCAGCAGCTTCCAGTCCGGGCTAGGCTCCTACGAGCAGTACTTC. As protein: CASSFQSGLGSYEQYF. The V and J genes are TRBV11-2 and TRBJ2-7; no firm D call. This CDR3 region has 16 residues. V gave up 3 bases and J gave up 0 bases, with 15 bases separating them. Per the germline V gene, CDR1 is SGHAT and CDR2 is FQNNGV.

Regarding this clonotype: The CDR3 end shows no conserved phenylalanine or tryptophan, and so a read error is likely. The chain has TRBV6-1 and TRBJ2-7; 7 positions match TRBD1. The germline V gene has CDR1 MNHNS and CDR2 SASEGT. This CDR3 contains 13 residues. The V gene end was trimmed by 5 bases and the J gene end by 4 bases; junction bases not matched to a gene: 5. The CDR3 region has the DNA TGTGCCAGCAGTACGGGACAGAATTACGAGCAGTACCTC. Residues: CASSTGQNYEQYL.

Many counts were recorded for this clonotype. The rearrangement links TRBV30 to TRBJ2-7; 9 positions agree with TRBD2. Per germline, CDR1 GTSNPN and CDR2 SVGIG (reference sequence). V lost 2 bases to trimming and J lost 2 bases; unmatched junction nucleotides: 7. This CDR3 spans 15 amino acids. In DNA, the CDR3 is TGTGCCTGGAGTATCTCTAGCGGGGTAACCTACGAGCAGTACTTC. Amino acids: CAWSISSGVTYEQYF.

CDR3 in DNA: TGTGCCACCAGTGATTATTCGGGGACACAAGAGACCCAGTACTTC. Translation gives CATSDYSGTQETQYF. The rearrangement joins TRBV24-1 to TRBJ2-5, with a possible D match to TRBD1 (6 bases). The germline V gene has CDR1 KGHDR and CDR2 SFDVKD. Trimming took 2 bases from V and 2 from J, leaving 11 bases between them. This CDR3 comprises 15 residues.

This clonotype occurred many times. This sequence joins TRBV28 and TRBJ2-7; 14 bases match TRBD2. This CDR3 has 17 residues. CDR1 is MDHEN, CDR2 SYDVKM, per germline. V dropped 6 bases and J dropped 0; count of bases not matched to a gene: 7. CDR3 region: CASRPGLAGVSSYEQYF. CDR3 DNA: TGTGCCAGCAGACCGGGACTAGCGGGAGTCAGCTCCTACGAGCAGTACTTC.

The rearrangement links TRBV7-2 to TRBJ2-5, with D possibly TRBD2 on 6 matching bases. This CDR3 has 15 residues. CDR1 and CDR2 from the germline V gene are SGHTA and FQGNSA. V was shortened by 0 bases and J by 5 bases, with 13 bases between the two germline ends. CDR3 sequence reads: CASSLAPGRWETQYF. For the CDR3, the DNA is TGTGCCAGCAGCTTAGCTCCCGGGAGATGGGAGACCCAGTACTTC.

This chain joins TRBV9 and TRBJ1-1; the D gene is possibly TRBD1 (5 bases). Germline CDR1 SGDLS, CDR2 YYNGEE. V shed 0 bases and J shed 1 base, with 13 bases lying between them. The CDR3 has 16 residues. CDR3 in DNA: TGTGCCAGCAGCGTAGCCAAGCGACAGCAGAACACTGAAGCTTTCTTT. Translated, it gives CASSVAKRQQNTEAFF.

The rearrangement links TRBV6-2 or TRBV6-3 to TRBJ1-5; D might be TRBD1 (5 bases). In germline, CDR1 is MNHEY, CDR2 SVGEGT. This CDR3 spans 15 amino acids. The V end lost 5 bases, the J end lost 7 bases, and 18 bases lay between the germline ends. CDR3 sequence reads: CASSHYGTVRQPQHF. The CDR3 coding sequence is TGTGCCAGCAGTCATTACGGGACCGTCCGGCAGCCCCAGCATTTT.

The chain uses TRBV6-1 and TRBJ1-2; D is unresolved. V was shortened by 5 bases and J by 2 bases, with 18 bases between the two germline ends. This CDR3 contains 16 residues. CDR1 and CDR2 from the germline V gene are MNHNS and SASEGT. CDR3 in amino acids: CASSPGPHVPNYGYTF. CDR3 DNA: TGTGCCAGCAGTCCCGGACCTCACGTCCCCAACTATGGCTACACCTTC.

This clonotype has at least ten counts. This sequence joins TRBV27 and TRBJ2-7; 8 nucleotides match TRBD1. The length of the CDR3 is 15 residues. V was clipped by 5 bases and J by 5 bases; unmatched bases: 11. The germline V gene encodes CDR1 MNHEY and CDR2 SMNVEV (reference sequence). The CDR3, as DNA: TGTGCCAGCAGTCCCCAGGGGGCCATAATAAACGAGCAGTACTTC. Its translation is CASSPQGAIINEQYF.

This clonotype came up many times. The CDR3 nucleotides read TGTGCCTGGAGTGTGGTTAGCTACGAGCAGTACTTC. Its protein product is CAWSVVSYEQYF. The chain couples TRBV30 to TRBJ2-7; no clear D. The CDR3 has 12 amino acids. Trimming cost V 0 bases and J 3 bases, with 6 bases left between them. CDR1 and CDR2 from the germline V gene are GTSNPN and SVGIG (reference sequence).

This clonotype was counted ten times or more. The chain uses TRBV12-3 or TRBV12-4 and TRBJ2-7, with TRBD2 matching 8 bases. V dropped 5 bases and J dropped 1; count of bases not matched to a gene: 4. The CDR3 totals 14 residues. CDR3 DNA sequence: TGTGCCAGCAGTCCTAGCGGGCTTTCCTACGAGCAGTACTTC. Its protein is CASSPSGLSYEQYF.

The V gene is TRBV6-5, the J gene TRBJ2-5; 7 bases map to TRBD1. The CDR3 runs to 12 residues. Germline CDR1 and CDR2: MNHEY and SVGAGI. Trimming cost V 8 bases and J 2 bases; bases outside gene matches: 2. As DNA, the CDR3 is TGTGCCAGCCGGGACAGACAAGAGACCCAGTACTTC. Translated: CASRDRQETQYF.

The V call is TRBV12-3 or TRBV12-4, the J call TRBJ2-5; weak D call: TRBD1 (5 bases). Between the trimmed V and J ends, which lost 5 bases and 4 bases, there was a span of 14 bases. The CDR3 extends over 14 amino acids. CDR3 nucleotides: TGTGCCAGCAGTAACCATCAAGGGGCAGAGACCCAGTACTTC. It specifies CASSNHQGAETQYF.

This clonotype showed up many times. As DNA, the CDR3 is TGTGCCAGCAGACTCACAGTCGACTATGGCTACACCTTC. Translation gives CASRLTVDYGYTF. The genes are TRBV27 and TRBJ1-2; D gene ambiguous. Germline V lookup: CDR1 MNHEY, CDR2 SMNVEV (reference sequence). Between the trimmed V and J ends, which lost 6 bases and 3 bases, there was a span of 11 bases. This CDR3 region has 13 residues.

The chain is built from TRBV5-1 and TRBJ2-7; possibly TRBD1 or TRBD2 for D (7 bases each). Deletions cut 4 bases from V and 7 bases from J, with 24 bases between. CDR1 and CDR2 from the germline V gene are SGHRS and YFSETQ. The CDR3 has 16 amino acids. In nucleotides, the CDR3 is TGCGCCAGCAGCCGGCGGGGGACAGCCTCGATGGGGGAGCAGTACTTC. Encoded protein: CASSRRGTASMGEQYF.

This clonotype was found many times. The J gene is TRBJ2-3, the V gene TRBV27; 9 bases match TRBD1. Germline trimming cut 2 bases from V and 0 bases from J; bases unmatched to any gene: 6. CDR1 is MNHEY, CDR2 SMNVEV, per germline (reference sequence). The CDR3 extends over 17 amino acids. The CDR3 DNA follows: TGTGCCAGCAGTTTAGGGACAGGGTACGCTAGCACAGATACGCAGTATTTT. It encodes CASSLGTGYASTDTQYF.

The chain uses TRBV5-1 and TRBJ2-7; TRBD2 matches at 9 bases. The length of the CDR3 is 15 residues. J was trimmed by 3 bases and V by 4 bases; bases with no gene match: 8. Germline V CDR1 and CDR2: SGHRS, YFSETQ. The CDR3 sequence is CASSNGLATVYEQYF. CDR3 DNA: TGCGCCAGCAGCAATGGACTAGCGACCGTCTACGAGCAGTACTTC.

Ten or more counts support this clonotype. The chain couples TRBV5-1 to TRBJ1-1; D remains ambiguous. The CDR3 is 14 residues long. Germline V CDR1 and CDR2: SGHRS, YFSETQ. Trimming removed 2 bases at V and 0 bases at J, with 8 bases between. Written as DNA, the CDR3 is TGCGCCAGCAGCTTCGGGGATTTGAACACTGAAGCTTTCTTT. As protein: CASSFGDLNTEAFF.

This sequence joins TRBV11-2 and TRBJ2-5, with D maybe TRBD1 (5 bases). Germline V gene data show CDR1 as SGHAT and CDR2 as FQNNGV. The V and J ends lost 2 bases and 10 bases respectively, with 26 bases between them. The CDR3 contains 17 residues. In DNA form, the CDR3 reads TGTGCCAGCAGCTTACCCCCCCGTTGGACCAGGGCATTGGTCCAGTACTTC. Protein: CASSLPPRWTRALVQYF.

At least ten counts were recorded for this clonotype. Germline and junction disagree at one end, which may indicate a read error. The chain uses TRBV6-5 and TRBJ2-7; the match to TRBD1 covers 9 bases. Germline CDR1 MNHEY, CDR2 SVGAGI. This CDR3 has 15 amino acids. DNA for the CDR3: TGTGCCAGCAGTTCAGACAGGGGGGACCCCTACAAGCAGTACTTC. Amino acid sequence: CASSSDRGDPYKQYF.

The V call is TRBV5-1, the J call TRBJ1-2, with 9 nucleotides matching TRBD1. Germline V CDR1 and CDR2: SGHRS, YFSETQ. This CDR3 has 15 residues. V lost 3 bases and J lost 3; bases outside the gene matches: 6. The CDR3 DNA reads as TGCGCCAGCAGCTACCCGGGACAGGGCGACTATGGCTACACCTTC. Translation gives CASSYPGQGDYGYTF.

A word on this clonotype: Relative to the germline gene, one junction end is altered; a read error may explain this. The chain couples TRBV9 to TRBJ2-4; D may be TRBD1 or TRBD2 (7 bases each). The CDR3 totals 16 residues. The V gene's germline CDR1 is SGDLS and CDR2 YYNGEE. CDR3 sequence (DNA): TGTGCCAGCAGCGTAGGGGCAGGGGGGGCCAGAAACATTCAGTACTTC. It encodes CASSVGAGGARNIQYF. Filled out from reference TRBV9 and TRBJ2-4, the complete variable domain reads DSGVTQTPKHLITATGQRVTLRCSPRSGDLSVYWYQQSLDQGLQFLIQYYNGEERAKGNILERFSAQQFPDLHSELNLSSLELGDSALYFCASSVGAGGARNIQYFGAGTRLSVL.

The table lists this clonotype with many counts. As DNA, the CDR3 is TGCGCCAGCAGCTTGGGACTAGCGGAACGACAAGAGACCCAGTACTTC. It yields the protein CASSLGLAERQETQYF. The chain has TRBV5-1 and TRBJ2-5; 9 bases align to TRBD2. V shed 0 bases and J 2 bases; nucleotides not matched to a gene: 5. This CDR3 has 16 residues. Germline V lookup: CDR1 SGHRS, CDR2 YFSETQ.

This clonotype was detected many times. The V call is TRBV28, the J call TRBJ1-2; 8 bases map to TRBD1. The V and J ends lost 5 bases and 3 bases, in that order; junction bases with no gene match: 2. Per germline, CDR1 MDHEN and CDR2 SYDVKM. The CDR3 contains 13 residues. CDR3 in DNA: TGTGCCAGCAGTGGGACAGGAGACTATGGCTACACCTTC. This gives the protein CASSGTGDYGYTF.

This clonotype was counted many times. The rearrangement links TRBV27 to TRBJ2-7; D ambiguous. The CDR3 is 10 residues long. Germline-derived CDR1 and CDR2 are MNHEY and SMNVEV (reference sequence). Trimming pared 7 bases from V and 5 bases from J, leaving 6 bases between. CDR3: CASKSHEQYF. CDR3 nucleotides: TGTGCCAGCAAGTCCCACGAGCAGTACTTC.

This clonotype was picked up many times. The chain recombines TRBV19 with TRBJ1-2; 9 bases map to TRBD1. CDR3 length: 15 amino acids. Trimming took 6 bases from V and 3 from J; bases not matched to a gene: 8. Germline V gives CDR1 LNHDA, CDR2 SQIVND (reference sequence). The CDR3: CASRPGQGLHYGYTF. Written as DNA, the CDR3 is TGTGCCAGTAGACCCGGACAGGGGCTCCACTATGGCTACACCTTC.

This chain's CDR3 is CASRLGQTHYGYTF. For the CDR3, the DNA is TGTGCCAGCAGACTTGGACAGACACACTATGGCTACACCTTC. The chain couples TRBV6-2 or TRBV6-3 to TRBJ1-2; tentative D call: TRBD1 (6 bases). CDR1 and CDR2 (germline): MNHEY, SVGEGT. The CDR3 contains 14 residues. Trimming left V 6 bases short and J 3 bases short, with 14 bases between.

This clonotype was counted a few times. The chain carries TRBV4-2 and TRBJ1-1; perhaps TRBD1 as D (5 bases). The CDR3 totals 16 residues. Germline V lookup: CDR1 LGHNA, CDR2 YNFKEQ. Trimming left V 0 bases short and J 5 bases short, with 16 bases between. The DNA for the CDR3 is TGTGCCAGCAGCCAAGACGTTGCGGAGGGGAGGACTGAAGCTTTCTTT. It is translated as CASSQDVAEGRTEAFF.